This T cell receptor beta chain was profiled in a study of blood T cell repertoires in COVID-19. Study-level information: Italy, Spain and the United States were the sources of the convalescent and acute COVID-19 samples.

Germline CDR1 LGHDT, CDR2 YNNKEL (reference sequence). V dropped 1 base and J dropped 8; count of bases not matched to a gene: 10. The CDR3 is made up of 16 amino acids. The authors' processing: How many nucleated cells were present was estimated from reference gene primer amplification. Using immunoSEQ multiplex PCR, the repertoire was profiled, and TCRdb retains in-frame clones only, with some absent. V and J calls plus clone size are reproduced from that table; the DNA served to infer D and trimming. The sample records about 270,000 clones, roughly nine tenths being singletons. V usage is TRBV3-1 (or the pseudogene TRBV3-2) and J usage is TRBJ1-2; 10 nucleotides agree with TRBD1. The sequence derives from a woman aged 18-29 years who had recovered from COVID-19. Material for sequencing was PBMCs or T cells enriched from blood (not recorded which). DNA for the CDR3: TGTGCCAGCAGCCAAGTGTCCAGACAGGGGGCGCGGGGCTACACCTTC. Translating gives CASSQVSRQGARGYTF.